These 2 T cell receptor beta chains came from one sample sequenced in a study of blood T cell repertoires in COVID-19. Repertoires were generated with immunoSEQ multiplex PCR, while TCRdb's copy carries only in-frame clones and drops some. The sample yields under 55,000 clones, about 88% seen once. The specimen sequenced was peripheral blood. Source of these receptors: a human donor in a cohort sampled during active COVID-19.

The V gene is TRBV28, the J gene TRBJ1-2; D is uncertain. The CDR3 consists of 13 residues. V shed 7 bases and J shed 0 bases, with 9 bases lying between them. CDR1 is MDHEN, CDR2 SYDVKM, per germline. CDR3 region: CASIGTANYGYTF. The CDR3 coding sequence is TGTGCCAGCATCGGTACCGCTAACTATGGCTACACCTTC.

This chain links TRBV7-9 with TRBJ2-3; 8 bases fit TRBD2. V was pared by 5 bases and J by 0 bases, with 4 bases of the junction left unmatched. The CDR3 totals 15 residues. Germline V lookup: CDR1 SEHNR, CDR2 FQNEAQ (reference sequence). The CDR3 loop is CASSPLAGSTDTQYF. DNA of the CDR3: TGTGCCAGCAGCCCTTTAGCGGGAAGCACAGATACGCAGTATTTT.